The clone carrying this T cell receptor (beta chain) came up many times. Its antigen is not identified. It was RNA transcripts that yielded the amplified TCR beta CDR3 regions. A first-round RT-PCR of the TCR CDR3 used the HTBI primer set. One entry per CDR3 protein results from TCRdb running MiXCR on the multiplex PCR reads. This table holds more than 450,000 distinct CDR3 sequences, around 20% found once. This sample stems from a study of T cells in Graves' hyperthyroidism and ophthalmopathy. Study-level results: In the blood, most expanded thyroid clonotypes above 0.001 appeared as well.

V dropped 0 bases and J dropped 4 bases, with 4 bases sitting between them. The CDR3 contains 12 residues. The germline gives CDR1 DFQATT, CDR2 SNEGSKA (reference sequence). In the ophthalmopathy cohort, Clinical Activity Score was at least 3, NOSPECS grade at least 4, and duration under 3 months. Sequencing used blood. The receptor was isolated from a man aged 40-49 years with Graves' ophthalmopathy. The chain couples TRBV20-1 to TRBJ1-5; D is undetermined. Here the CDR3 DNA reads TGCAGTGCTAGAGACGGGAATCAGCCCCAGCATTTT. Its translation is CSARDGNQPQHF.